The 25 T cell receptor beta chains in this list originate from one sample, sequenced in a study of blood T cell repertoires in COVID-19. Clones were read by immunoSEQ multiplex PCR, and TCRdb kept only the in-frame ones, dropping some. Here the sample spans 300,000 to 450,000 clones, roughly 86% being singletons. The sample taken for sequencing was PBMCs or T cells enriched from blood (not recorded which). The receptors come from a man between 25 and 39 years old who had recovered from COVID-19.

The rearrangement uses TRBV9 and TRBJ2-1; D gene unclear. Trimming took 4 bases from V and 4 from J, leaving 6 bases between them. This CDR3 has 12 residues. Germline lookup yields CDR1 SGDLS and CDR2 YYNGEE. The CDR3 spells CASSLSYNEQFF. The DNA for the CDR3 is TGTGCCAGCAGCCTTTCGTACAATGAGCAGTTCTTC.

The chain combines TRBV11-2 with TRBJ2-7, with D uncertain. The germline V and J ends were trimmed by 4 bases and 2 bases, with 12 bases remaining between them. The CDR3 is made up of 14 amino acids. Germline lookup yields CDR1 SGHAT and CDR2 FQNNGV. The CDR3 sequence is CASSSTRYAYEQYF. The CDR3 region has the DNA TGTGCCAGCAGCTCAACCCGGTACGCCTACGAGCAGTACTTC.

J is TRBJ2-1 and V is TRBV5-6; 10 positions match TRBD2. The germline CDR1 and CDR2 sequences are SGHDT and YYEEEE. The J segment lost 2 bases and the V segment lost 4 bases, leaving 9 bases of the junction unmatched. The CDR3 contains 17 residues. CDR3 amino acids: CASSEKDSGGTYNEQFF. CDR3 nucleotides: TGTGCCAGCAGCGAGAAGGATAGCGGGGGGACCTACAATGAGCAGTTCTTC.

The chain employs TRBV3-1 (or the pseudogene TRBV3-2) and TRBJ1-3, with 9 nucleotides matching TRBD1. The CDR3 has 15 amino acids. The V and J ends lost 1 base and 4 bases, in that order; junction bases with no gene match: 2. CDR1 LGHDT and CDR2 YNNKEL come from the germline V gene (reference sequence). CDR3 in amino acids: CASSQAGTGGNTIYF. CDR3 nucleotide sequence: TGTGCCAGCAGCCAAGCAGGGACAGGGGGAAACACCATATATTTT.

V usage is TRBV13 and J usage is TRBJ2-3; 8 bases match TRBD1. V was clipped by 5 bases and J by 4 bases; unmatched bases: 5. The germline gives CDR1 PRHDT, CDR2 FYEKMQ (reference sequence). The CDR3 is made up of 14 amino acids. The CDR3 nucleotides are TGTGCCAGCAGCAAACGGACAGGGTCAGATACGCAGTATTTT. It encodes CASSKRTGSDTQYF.

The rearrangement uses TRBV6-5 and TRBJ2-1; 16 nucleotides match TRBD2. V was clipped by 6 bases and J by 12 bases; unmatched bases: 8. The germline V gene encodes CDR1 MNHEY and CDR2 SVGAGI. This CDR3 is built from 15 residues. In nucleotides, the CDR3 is TGTGCCAGCAGACCCGGGACTAGCGGGGGGGGAAGGCAGTTCTTC. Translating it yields CASRPGTSGGGRQFF.

The CDR3: CASSALTDTQYF. The CDR3 bases are TGTGCCAGCAGTGCCCTCACAGATACGCAGTATTTT. This rearrangement joins TRBV2 to TRBJ2-3; D is unclear. V lost 4 bases and J lost 2, with 4 bases in between. The CDR3 consists of 12 residues. The germline V gene encodes CDR1 SNHLY and CDR2 FYNNEI.

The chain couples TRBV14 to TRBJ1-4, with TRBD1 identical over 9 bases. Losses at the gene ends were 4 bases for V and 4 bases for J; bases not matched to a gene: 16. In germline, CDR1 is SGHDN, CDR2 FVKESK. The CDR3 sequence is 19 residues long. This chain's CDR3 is CASSPWEGTGIRNNEKLFF. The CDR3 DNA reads TGTGCCAGCAGCCCCTGGGAGGGGACAGGGATTCGTAATAATGAAAAACTGTTTTTT. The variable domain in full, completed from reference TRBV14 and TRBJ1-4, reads EAGVTQFPSHSVIEKGQTVTLRCDPISGHDNLYWYRRVMGKEIKFLLHFVKESKQDESGMPNNRFLAERTGGTYSTLKVQPAELEDSGVYFCASSPWEGTGIRNNEKLFFGSGTQLSVL.

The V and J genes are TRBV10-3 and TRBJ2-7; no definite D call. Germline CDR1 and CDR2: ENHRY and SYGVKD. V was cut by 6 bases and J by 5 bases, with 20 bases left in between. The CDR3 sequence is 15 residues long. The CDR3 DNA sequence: TGTGCCATCAGGGGCGATACCCCAGGTGGCCACGAGCAGTACTTC. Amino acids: CAIRGDTPGGHEQYF.

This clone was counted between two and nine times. The CDR3 sequence: CASSERGLGNYGYTF. The CDR3 bases are TGTGCCAGCAGTGAACGGGGTTTGGGGAACTATGGCTACACCTTC. This chain links TRBV2 with TRBJ1-2; D remains unclear. Between the trimmed V and J ends, which lost 2 bases and 2 bases, there was a span of 12 bases. CDR3 length: 15 amino acids. The germline gives CDR1 SNHLY, CDR2 FYNNEI.

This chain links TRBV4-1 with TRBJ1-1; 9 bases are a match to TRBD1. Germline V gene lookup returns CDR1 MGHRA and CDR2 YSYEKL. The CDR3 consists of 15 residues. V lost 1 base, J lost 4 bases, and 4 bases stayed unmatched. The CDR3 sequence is CASSQARDRVTEAFF. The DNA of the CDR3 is TGCGCCAGCAGCCAAGCCCGGGACAGGGTCACTGAAGCTTTCTTT.

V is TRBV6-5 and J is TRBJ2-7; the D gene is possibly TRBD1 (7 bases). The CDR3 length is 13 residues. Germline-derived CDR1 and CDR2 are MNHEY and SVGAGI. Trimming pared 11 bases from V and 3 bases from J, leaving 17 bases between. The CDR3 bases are TGTGCCGCAGGAGGGGGCCCCCTCTACGAGCAGTACTTC. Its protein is CAAGGGPLYEQYF.

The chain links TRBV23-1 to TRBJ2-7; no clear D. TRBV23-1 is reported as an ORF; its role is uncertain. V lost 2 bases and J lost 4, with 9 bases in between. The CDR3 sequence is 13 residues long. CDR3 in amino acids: CASSQTVRYEQYF. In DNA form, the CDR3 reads TGCGCCAGCAGTCAAACAGTCCGGTACGAGCAGTACTTC.

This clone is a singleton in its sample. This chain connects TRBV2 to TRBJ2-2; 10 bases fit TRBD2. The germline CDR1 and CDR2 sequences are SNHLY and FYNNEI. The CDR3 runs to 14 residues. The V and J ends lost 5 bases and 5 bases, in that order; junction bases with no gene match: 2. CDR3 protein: CASSWTSGTGELFF. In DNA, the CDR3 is TGTGCCAGCAGTTGGACTAGCGGTACCGGGGAGCTGTTTTTT.

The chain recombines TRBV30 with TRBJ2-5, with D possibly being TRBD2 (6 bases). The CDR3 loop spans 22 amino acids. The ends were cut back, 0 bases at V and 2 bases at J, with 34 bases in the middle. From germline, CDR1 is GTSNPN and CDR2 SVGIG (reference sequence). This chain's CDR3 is CAWSVRPSPGVAARFRQETQYF. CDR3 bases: TGTGCCTGGAGTGTCCGCCCCAGCCCGGGGGTAGCGGCTAGGTTCAGGCAAGAGACCCAGTACTTC.

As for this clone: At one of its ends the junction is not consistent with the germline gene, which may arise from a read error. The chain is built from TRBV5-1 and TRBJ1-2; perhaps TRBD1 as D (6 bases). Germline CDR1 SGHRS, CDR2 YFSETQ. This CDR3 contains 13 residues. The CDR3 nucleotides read TGCGCCAGCAGCTTGGAAGGTCCAGGGACGGGGACATTC. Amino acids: CASSLEGPGTGTF.

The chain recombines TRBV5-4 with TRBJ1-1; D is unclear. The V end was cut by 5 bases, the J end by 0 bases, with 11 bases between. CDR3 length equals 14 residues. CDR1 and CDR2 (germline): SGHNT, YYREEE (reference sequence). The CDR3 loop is CASSSTGMNTEAFF. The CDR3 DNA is TGTGCCAGCAGTTCGACGGGAATGAACACTGAAGCTTTCTTT.

The CDR3 nucleotides read TGTGCCAGCAGGTCTAGCGGGGGGCGCATAAAGCAGTTCTTC. It yields the protein CASRSSGGRIKQFF. J is TRBJ2-1 and V is TRBV27, with 11 nucleotides matching TRBD2. This CDR3 contains 14 residues. Trimming at V came to 6 bases and at J to 11 bases, leaving 9 bases not matched to a gene. The germline gives CDR1 MNHEY, CDR2 SMNVEV (reference sequence).

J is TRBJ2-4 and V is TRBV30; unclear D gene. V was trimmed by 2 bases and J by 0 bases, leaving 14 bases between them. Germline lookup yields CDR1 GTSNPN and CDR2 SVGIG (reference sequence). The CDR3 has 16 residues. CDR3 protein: CAWSPRQELAKNIQYF. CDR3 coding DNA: TGTGCCTGGAGTCCGAGACAAGAACTAGCCAAAAACATTCAGTACTTC. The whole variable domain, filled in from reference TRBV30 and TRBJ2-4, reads SQTIHQWPATLVQPVGSPLSLECTVEGTSNPNLYWYRQAAGRGLQLLFYSVGIGQISSEVPQNLSASRPQDRQFILSSKKLLLSDSGFYLCAWSPRQELAKNIQYFGAGTRLSVL.

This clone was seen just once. CDR3 loop: CASSTGWITGNTIYF. The CDR3 nucleotides are TGTGCCAGCTCAACAGGGTGGATAACTGGAAACACCATATATTTT. This chain joins TRBV18 and TRBJ1-3; maybe TRBD1 (6 bases). The CDR3 length is 15 residues. V was trimmed by 5 bases and J by 2 bases, leaving 13 bases between them. Germline V gene data show CDR1 as KGHSH and CDR2 as LQKENI.

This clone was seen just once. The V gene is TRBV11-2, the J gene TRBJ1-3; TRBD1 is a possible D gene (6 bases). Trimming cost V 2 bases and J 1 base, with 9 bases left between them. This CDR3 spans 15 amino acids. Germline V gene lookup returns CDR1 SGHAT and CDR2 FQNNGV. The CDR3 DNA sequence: TGTGCCAGCAGCTTATCCACAGGGTCTGGAAACACCATATATTTT. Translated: CASSLSTGSGNTIYF. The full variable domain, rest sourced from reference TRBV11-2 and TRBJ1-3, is EAGVAQSPRYKIIEKRQSVAFWCNPISGHATLYWYQQILGQGPKLLIQFQNNGVVDDSQLPKDRFSAERLKGVDSTLKIQPAKLEDSAVYLCASSLSTGSGNTIYFGEGSWLTVV.

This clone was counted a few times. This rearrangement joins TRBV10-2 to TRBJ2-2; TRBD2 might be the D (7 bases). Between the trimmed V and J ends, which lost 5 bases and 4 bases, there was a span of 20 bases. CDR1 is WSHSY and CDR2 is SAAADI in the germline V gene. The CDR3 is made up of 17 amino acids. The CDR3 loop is CASSFSLGGLGTGELFF. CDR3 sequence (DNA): TGCGCCAGCAGTTTCTCCCTCGGGGGGCTGGGCACCGGGGAGCTGTTTTTT.

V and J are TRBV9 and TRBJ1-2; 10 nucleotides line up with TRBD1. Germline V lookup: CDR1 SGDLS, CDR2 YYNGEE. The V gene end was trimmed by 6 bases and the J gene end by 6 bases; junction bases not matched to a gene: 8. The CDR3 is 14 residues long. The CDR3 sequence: CASTPTGQGNGYTF. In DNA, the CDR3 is TGTGCCAGCACCCCCACGGGACAGGGGAATGGCTACACCTTC. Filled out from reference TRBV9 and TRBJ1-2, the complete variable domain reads DSGVTQTPKHLITATGQRVTLRCSPRSGDLSVYWYQQSLDQGLQFLIQYYNGEERAKGNILERFSAQQFPDLHSELNLSSLELGDSALYFCASTPTGQGNGYTFGSGTRLTVV.

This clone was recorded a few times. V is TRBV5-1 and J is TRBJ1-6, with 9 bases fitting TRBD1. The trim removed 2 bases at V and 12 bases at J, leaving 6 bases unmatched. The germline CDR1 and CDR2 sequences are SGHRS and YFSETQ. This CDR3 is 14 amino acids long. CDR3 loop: CASSFGQGRQPLHF. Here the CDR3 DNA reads TGCGCCAGCAGCTTCGGACAGGGGCGCCAACCCCTCCACTTT.

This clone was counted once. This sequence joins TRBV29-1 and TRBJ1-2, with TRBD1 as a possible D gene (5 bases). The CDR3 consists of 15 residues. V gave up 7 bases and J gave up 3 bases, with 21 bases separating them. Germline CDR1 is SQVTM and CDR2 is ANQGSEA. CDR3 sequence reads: CSAAGGAKGDYGYTF. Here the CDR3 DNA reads TGCAGCGCTGCTGGTGGTGCCAAAGGGGACTATGGCTACACCTTC.